What follows are 9 T cell receptor beta chains derived from one specimen sequenced in a study of T cells after posttransplantation cyclophosphamide. Clones were read by immunoSEQ multiplex PCR, and TCRdb kept only the in-frame ones, dropping some. The data contain some 16,000 clones, 70% to 80% of them seen just once; the ten biggest clones take up less than 35%. Busulfan-fludarabine conditioning, marrow transplant, and cyclophosphamide on days +3 and +4 were administered. The material sequenced was CD8+ T cells sorted from PBMCs, taken about 1,900 days after a stem cell transplant with posttransplant cyclophosphamide. The receptors stem from a female patient aged 35 to 55 who received an allogeneic stem cell transplant from a related donor, was CMV-positive, and had no GVHD. Part of the T cells may come from the graft donor.

This rearrangement joins TRBV5-5 to TRBJ2-1, with TRBD1 as a possible D gene (8 bases). Germline CDR1 is SGHKS and CDR2 is YYEKEE (reference sequence). This CDR3 comprises 19 residues. V lost 2 bases, J lost 7 bases, and 28 bases lay in between. The CDR3 nucleotides read TGTGCCAGCAGCTTTCCCGAGCGCTTAAACAGGGGGAGGGGGAATGAGCAGTTCTTC. Translating gives CASSFPERLNRGRGNEQFF. The full variable domain, in which reference TRBV5-5 and TRBJ2-1 provide the parts outside the CDR3, is DAGVTQSPTHLIKTRGQQVTLRCSPISGHKSVSWYQQVLGQGPQFIFQYYEKEERGRGNFPDRFSARQFPNYSSELNVNALLLGDSALYLCASSFPERLNRGRGNEQFFGPGTRLTVL.

The rearrangement uses TRBV5-1 and TRBJ2-5; D is perhaps TRBD2 (6 bases). The CDR3 is 14 amino acids. V lost 0 bases and J 5 bases, leaving 11 bases between the germline ends. CDR1 SGHRS and CDR2 YFSETQ come from the germline V gene. In DNA, the CDR3 is TGCGCCAGCAGCTTGGTCCAAGGAGGGGAGACCCAGTACTTC. Translated: CASSLVQGGETQYF.

CDR3 DNA sequence: TGTGCCAGCTCACCACCAAGGGTGGGGCACACTGAAGCTTTCTTT. Protein product: CASSPPRVGHTEAFF. The chain has TRBV18 and TRBJ1-1, with a tentative D call TRBD1 (5 bases). CDR1 and CDR2 (germline): KGHSH, LQKENI. V was trimmed by 0 bases and J by 3 bases, leaving 11 bases between them. This CDR3 is 15 amino acids long.

The rearrangement uses TRBV19 and TRBJ2-2, with TRBD2 matching 10 bases. The CDR3 is made up of 17 amino acids. The germline CDR1 and CDR2 sequences are LNHDA and SQIVND (reference sequence). Unmatched junction bases numbered 5, after V lost 1 base and J lost 3 bases. CDR3 residues: CASSIGAGGIDTGELFF. The CDR3 DNA sequence: TGTGCCAGTAGTATAGGAGCGGGGGGGATCGACACCGGGGAGCTGTTTTTT.

The J gene is TRBJ2-5, the V gene TRBV9; 15 bases align to TRBD2. The germline V gene has CDR1 SGDLS and CDR2 YYNGEE. The CDR3 is 14 residues long. The V segment lost 5 bases and the J segment 6 bases; nucleotides outside the gene matches: 2. The DNA for the CDR3 is TGTGCCAGCAGTGGACTAGCGGGGGGGCAGACCCAGTACTTC. This translates into CASSGLAGGQTQYF.

This chain connects TRBV7-9 to TRBJ1-5; D is possibly TRBD1 (6 bases). The V and J ends lost 4 bases and 0 bases respectively, with 19 bases between them. Germline V lookup: CDR1 SEHNR, CDR2 FQNEAQ (reference sequence). This CDR3 has 18 residues. The CDR3 DNA sequence: TGTGCCAGCAGCTCAGGGGATTTAACCGTCTATAGCAATCAGCCCCAGCATTTT. This translates into CASSSGDLTVYSNQPQHF. The full variable domain, its missing parts supplied by reference TRBV7-9 and TRBJ1-5, is DTGVSQNPRHKITKRGQNVTFRCDPISEHNRLYWYRQTLGQGPEFLTYFQNEAQLEKSRLLSDRFSAERPKGSFSTLEIQRTEQGDSAMYLCASSSGDLTVYSNQPQHFGDGTRLSIL.

This clone appeared a few times. The chain has TRBV4-2 and TRBJ2-1; a weak D match, TRBD2 (5 bases). Trimming stripped 1 base from V and 7 bases from J, with 11 bases between. The germline CDR1 and CDR2 sequences are LGHNA and YNFKEQ. The CDR3 consists of 14 residues. The CDR3 spells CASSQGELANEQFF. The CDR3 DNA reads TGTGCCAGCAGCCAAGGAGAGCTAGCTAATGAGCAGTTCTTC.

This rearrangement joins TRBV28 to TRBJ1-4, with no clear D. There are 12 residues in the CDR3. Trimming left V 4 bases short and J 5 bases short, with 5 bases between. Germline CDR1 is MDHEN and CDR2 is SYDVKM. CDR3 bases: TGTGCCAGCAGTTCCCAAAATGAAAAACTGTTTTTT. It yields the protein CASSSQNEKLFF.

This clone was seen only a few times. The rearrangement links TRBV5-4 to TRBJ1-2; tentative D call: TRBD1 (6 bases). Germline CDR1 and CDR2: SGHNT and YYREEE (reference sequence). The CDR3 sequence is 15 residues long. The V and J ends lost 4 bases and 3 bases respectively, with 16 bases between them. DNA of the CDR3: TGTGCCAGCAGCCTGGGGAGCAGGGGAGACTATGGCTACACCTTC. Protein product: CASSLGSRGDYGYTF. Based on the CDR3 plus reference TRBV5-4 and TRBJ1-2, the full variable domain is ETGVTQSPTHLIKTRGQQVTLRCSSQSGHNTVSWYQQALGQGPQFIFQYYREEENGRGNFPPRFSGLQFPNYSSELNVNALELDDSALYLCASSLGSRGDYGYTFGSGTRLTVV.